This T cell receptor beta chain was sequenced during a study of blood T cell repertoires in COVID-19. Study details: Acute-phase and convalescent COVID-19 samples originated in the United States, Italy and Spain. In each case, the material was cDNA or gDNA derived from T cells, B-cell-depleted T cells, or PBMCs.

The data were produced by immunoSEQ multiplex PCR, yet TCRdb's version contains in-frame clones alone and is incomplete. This sample has roughly 170,000 clones, with 86% found just once. V was clipped by 1 base and J by 6 bases, with 14 bases between them. Germline CDR1 reads SEHNR; CDR2 reads FQNEAQ (reference sequence). CDR3 length: 15 amino acids. This clone was seen a handful of times. The source of this sequence is a man aged 65-85 years with active or convalescent COVID-19. The rearrangement uses TRBV7-9 and TRBJ2-3, with D tentatively TRBD2 (6 bases). The sample consisted of peripheral blood. CDR3 coding DNA: TGTGCCAGCAGCTTAGAGCAGGGACGGGGGGATACGCAGTATTTT. This codes for CASSLEQGRGDTQYF.